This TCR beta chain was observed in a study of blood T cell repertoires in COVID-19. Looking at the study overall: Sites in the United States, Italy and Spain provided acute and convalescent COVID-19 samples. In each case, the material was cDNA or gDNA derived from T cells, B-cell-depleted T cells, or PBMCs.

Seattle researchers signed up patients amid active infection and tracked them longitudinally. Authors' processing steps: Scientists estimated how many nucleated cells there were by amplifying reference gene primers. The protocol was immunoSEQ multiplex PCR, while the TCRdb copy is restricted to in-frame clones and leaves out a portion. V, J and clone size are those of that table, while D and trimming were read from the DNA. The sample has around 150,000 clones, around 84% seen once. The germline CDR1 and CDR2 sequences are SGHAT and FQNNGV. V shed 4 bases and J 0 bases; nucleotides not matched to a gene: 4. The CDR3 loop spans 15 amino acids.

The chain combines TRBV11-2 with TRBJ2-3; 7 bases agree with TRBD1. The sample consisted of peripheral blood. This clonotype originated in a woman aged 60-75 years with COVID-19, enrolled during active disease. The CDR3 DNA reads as TGTGCCAGCAGCTCACGGACAGGTAGCACAGATACGCAGTATTTT. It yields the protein CASSSRTGSTDTQYF.